Presented here are 19 T cell receptor beta chains from one specimen sequenced in a study of blood T cell repertoires in COVID-19. Sequencing was performed with immunoSEQ multiplex PCR; in TCRdb, only in-frame clones are kept and a portion is missing. Among about 180,000 clones listed, under 85% were seen once. Specimen: peripheral blood. The receptors shown here come from a human donor in a cohort sampled during active COVID-19.

The chain employs TRBV7-9 and TRBJ2-7; 7 bases are shared with TRBD2. The germline CDR1 and CDR2 sequences are SEHNR and FQNEAQ (reference sequence). The V gene end was trimmed by 4 bases and the J gene end by 2 bases; junction bases not matched to a gene: 8. CDR3 length: 15 amino acids. For the CDR3, the DNA is TGTGCCAGCAGCTCTCAAGAGGCGGGAGCCTACGAGCAGTACTTC. Protein sequence: CASSSQEAGAYEQYF.

CDR3 nucleotides: TGTGCCAGCAGCGACAGGGGTAGCTCCTACGAGCAGTACTTC. Translating gives CASSDRGSSYEQYF. The chain is built from TRBV25-1 and TRBJ2-7; 8 bases match TRBD1. Germline trimming cut 6 bases from V and 0 bases from J; bases unmatched to any gene: 4. Germline values: CDR1 MGHDK, CDR2 SYGVNS. There are 14 residues in the CDR3.

V gene TRBV5-4 combines with J gene TRBJ1-2; 9 bases are shared with TRBD1. This CDR3 contains 13 residues. Germline lookup yields CDR1 SGHNT and CDR2 YYREEE (reference sequence). The V gene end was trimmed by 4 bases and the J gene end by 3 bases; junction bases not matched to a gene: 1. The CDR3 sequence is CASSRDRDYGYTF. The CDR3 DNA reads TGTGCCAGCAGCCGGGACAGGGACTATGGCTACACCTTC.

V usage is TRBV12-5 and J usage is TRBJ2-5; a weak D match, TRBD1 (5 bases). CDR3 length equals 14 residues. Germline V gene lookup returns CDR1 LGHNT and CDR2 FRNRAP. V lost 3 bases and J 5 bases, leaving 13 bases between the germline ends. DNA of the CDR3: TGTGCTAGTGGTTTAGGGGCTCCTGTGGAGACCCAGTACTTC. It codes for CASGLGAPVETQYF.

The V and J genes are TRBV19 and TRBJ1-4; 7 bases map to TRBD1. With 3 bases clipped from V and 7 bases from J, the junction kept 5 bases outside the gene matches. Germline V gene data show CDR1 as LNHDA and CDR2 as SQIVND (reference sequence). The CDR3 extends over 14 amino acids. CDR3 in amino acids: CASSITGAGEKLFF. CDR3 DNA: TGTGCCAGTAGTATCACAGGGGCGGGTGAAAAACTGTTTTTT.

The chain uses TRBV5-4 and TRBJ1-1; 8 bases line up with TRBD1. This CDR3 is built from 15 residues. Germline V CDR1 and CDR2: SGHNT, YYREEE (reference sequence). V was clipped by 4 bases and J by 5 bases; unmatched bases: 10. The CDR3 is CASSHRDRLGTEAFF. The DNA for the CDR3 is TGTGCCAGCAGCCACCGGGACAGGTTGGGAACTGAAGCTTTCTTT.

The CDR3 DNA sequence: TGTGCCAGCAGCGGAACAGGGTACCAAAACATTCAGTACTTC. Its translation: CASSGTGYQNIQYF. V gene TRBV9 combines with J gene TRBJ2-4, with D perhaps matching TRBD1 (6 bases). The CDR3 covers 14 residues. CDR1 SGDLS and CDR2 YYNGEE come from the germline V gene. V was trimmed by 3 bases and J by 5 bases, leaving 12 bases between them.

This chain uses TRBV5-1 with TRBJ2-1; possibly TRBD1 for D (6 bases). The germline CDR1 and CDR2 sequences are SGHRS and YFSETQ. This CDR3 has 15 residues. Trimming removed 1 base at V and 2 bases at J, with 10 bases between. CDR3 sequence: CASSLYGDTYNEQFF. The CDR3 nucleotides are TGCGCCAGCAGCTTGTACGGGGACACCTACAATGAGCAGTTCTTC.

The chain joins TRBV2 to TRBJ2-6; 9 bases align to TRBD2. V shed 4 bases, J shed 0 bases, and the junction held 10 bases outside the gene matches. This CDR3 contains 19 residues. Germline V gene data show CDR1 as SNHLY and CDR2 as FYNNEI. Here the CDR3 DNA reads TGTGCCAGCAGTGTTCGGGGAGCGGGGGGACTCTCTGGGGCCAACGTCCTGACTTTC. Residues: CASSVRGAGGLSGANVLTF.

The gene calls are TRBV2 and TRBJ2-3; no definite D call. The CDR3 has 11 residues. The V gene's germline CDR1 is SNHLY and CDR2 FYNNEI. Trimming took off 7 bases at V and 6 bases at J, with 8 bases between the two ends. CDR3 DNA sequence: TGTGCCAGCATCTCCCCCGATACGCAGTATTTT. Protein: CASISPDTQYF.

This chain uses TRBV19 with TRBJ1-4, with TRBD1 identical over 8 bases. This CDR3 is built from 17 residues. Germline CDR1 reads LNHDA; CDR2 reads SQIVND (reference sequence). J gave up 6 bases and V 3 bases, and 12 bases lay outside the gene matches. The CDR3 DNA sequence: TGTGCCAGTAGTATCAGGACAGGGATAGGGGGAGATGAAAAACTGTTTTTT. Its protein product is CASSIRTGIGGDEKLFF.

The chain carries TRBV4-2 and TRBJ1-5, with D unclear. V was pared by 1 base and J by 6 bases, with 7 bases between. This CDR3 region has 13 residues. Germline V gene data show CDR1 as LGHNA and CDR2 as YNFKEQ. The CDR3 here is CASSQAEGQPQHF. The CDR3 nucleotides are TGTGCCAGCAGCCAAGCGGAGGGTCAGCCCCAGCATTTT.

V gene TRBV6-5 combines with J gene TRBJ1-6, with no clear D. CDR1 MNHEY and CDR2 SVGAGI come from the germline V gene. The CDR3 contains 15 residues. Trimming stripped 8 bases from V and 3 bases from J, with 14 bases between. The CDR3 bases are TGTGCCAGCCTTAAATGGAGAATCTATAATTCACCCCTCCACTTT. Translated, it gives CASLKWRIYNSPLHF.

J is TRBJ2-4 and V is TRBV7-8; D may be TRBD2 (6 bases). The V gene lost 5 bases and the J gene lost 4 bases, with 9 bases spanning the gap. This CDR3 has 13 amino acids. Germline V gene data show CDR1 as SGHVS and CDR2 as FQNEAQ. In DNA form, the CDR3 reads TGTGCCAGCAGCCAGACTAGAAAAAACATTCAGTACTTC. Translation gives CASSQTRKNIQYF.

About this clone: The junction shows a germline mismatch at one end, possibly a read error. This chain connects TRBV30 to TRBJ2-6; TRBD1 matches 7 bases. This CDR3 has 18 residues. CDR1 is GTSNPN and CDR2 is SVGIG in the germline V gene (reference sequence). CDR3 in DNA: TGTGCCTGGAGTGTACGATGGGACAGACCCTCTGGGACCAACGTCCTGACTTTC. Its protein product is CAWSVRWDRPSGTNVLTF. Filled out from reference TRBV30 and TRBJ2-6, the complete variable domain reads SQTIHQWPATLVQPVGSPLSLECTVEGTSNPNLYWYRQAAGRGLQLLFYSVGIGQISSEVPQNLSASRPQDRQFILSSKKLLLSDSGFYLCAWSVRWDRPSGTNVLTFGAGSRLTVL.

V and J are TRBV5-8 and TRBJ2-7; no clear D gene. Trimming removed 1 base at V and 3 bases at J, with 20 bases between. The germline V gene encodes CDR1 SGHTS and CDR2 YDEGEE. The CDR3 is 17 amino acids. In DNA form, the CDR3 reads TGTGCCAGCAGCTTGCGAATCGGTCACCCGAATTACTACGAGCAGTACTTC. Encoded protein: CASSLRIGHPNYYEQYF.

The chain links TRBV12-5 to TRBJ2-3; maybe TRBD1 (5 bases). Per germline, CDR1 LGHNT and CDR2 FRNRAP. Trimming took 0 bases from V and 7 from J, leaving 8 bases between them. The CDR3 is 13 amino acids. CDR3 nucleotides: TGTGCTAGTGGTTTGGTAAGGGGTAATACGCAGTATTTT. This sequence encodes CASGLVRGNTQYF.

The gene calls are TRBV12-3 or TRBV12-4 and TRBJ1-2; possibly TRBD1 for D (5 bases). The CDR3 length is 13 residues. Trimming left V 7 bases short and J 1 base short, with 10 bases between. The CDR3 DNA reads TGTGCCAGCACCAACAGGAATAACTATGGCTACACCTTC. Its translation is CASTNRNNYGYTF.

The chain has TRBV5-6 and TRBJ2-7; 7 positions agree with TRBD1. This CDR3 comprises 15 residues. V dropped 0 bases and J dropped 3; count of bases not matched to a gene: 6. The germline V gene encodes CDR1 SGHDT and CDR2 YYEEEE. CDR3 in amino acids: CASSLGPGQSYEQYF. DNA of the CDR3: TGTGCCAGCAGCTTGGGTCCGGGACAGAGCTACGAGCAGTACTTC.